Each of the 24 T cell receptor beta chains below was sequenced from the same sample in a study of CD8 T cells in Susac syndrome. cDNA came from about 0.5 to 1 ug RNA primed by random hexamers. TCRdb reprocessed the immunoSEQ multiplex PCR reads via MiXCR and lists one record per CDR3 protein. The sample contains under 550,000 distinct CDR3 sequences, 75% to 90% of which appear only once. Sequencing used CD8+ T cells from PBMCs. These receptors were obtained from a human donor with multiple sclerosis.

This clonotype was observed once. The V and J genes are TRBV19 and TRBJ1-4, with D perhaps TRBD1 (5 bases). CDR3 size: 16 residues. Germline CDR1 is LNHDA and CDR2 is SQIVND (reference sequence). The V end was cut by 3 bases, the J end by 4 bases, with 15 bases between. The DNA for the CDR3 is TGTGCCAGTAGTATCGGGCAGGGTCGAAGTAATGAAAAACTGTTTTTT. Residues: CASSIGQGRSNEKLFF.

The DNA of the CDR3 is TGTGCCAGCAGCTCCATCGGGAGATACAATGAGCAGTTCTTC. This translates into CASSSIGRYNEQFF. The chain couples TRBV7-9 to TRBJ2-1, with a weak D call TRBD2 (6 bases). Per germline, CDR1 SEHNR and CDR2 FQNEAQ (reference sequence). The V end was cut by 4 bases, the J end by 4 bases, with 11 bases between. The CDR3 contains 14 residues. Full variable domain (rest looked up from reference TRBV7-9 and TRBJ2-1): DTGVSQNPRHKITKRGQNVTFRCDPISEHNRLYWYRQTLGQGPEFLTYFQNEAQLEKSRLLSDRFSAERPKGSFSTLEIQRTEQGDSAMYLCASSSIGRYNEQFFGPGTRLTVL.

The chain joins TRBV9 to TRBJ1-1; D remains unclear. V lost 0 bases and J 2 bases, leaving 8 bases between the germline ends. Germline V gene lookup returns CDR1 SGDLS and CDR2 YYNGEE. This CDR3 contains 14 residues. This CDR3 is CASSVDGDNTEAFF. The CDR3 DNA reads as TGTGCCAGCAGCGTAGACGGAGATAACACTGAAGCTTTCTTT.

V usage is TRBV24-1 and J usage is TRBJ2-1; D uncertain. Trimming took off 2 bases at V and 0 bases at J, with 16 bases between the two ends. This CDR3 is 18 amino acids long. Germline V gene data show CDR1 as KGHDR and CDR2 as SFDVKD. The CDR3 DNA reads TGTGCCACCAGTGATTCGTCGGCAGATCCCAGCTCCTACAATGAGCAGTTCTTC. Translating it yields CATSDSSADPSSYNEQFF.

The V call is TRBV3-1, the J call TRBJ2-2; no firm D call. The CDR3 extends over 18 amino acids. Germline CDR1 reads LGHDT; CDR2 reads YNNKEL (reference sequence). Trimming pared 0 bases from V and 0 bases from J, leaving 14 bases between. The CDR3 DNA reads as TGTGCCAGCAGCCAAGAGTACCGCCGATTAACGAACACCGGGGAGCTGTTTTTT. Translated: CASSQEYRRLTNTGELFF.

The rearrangement links TRBV27 to TRBJ2-7; 7 bases line up with TRBD1. CDR1 is MNHEY and CDR2 is SMNVEV in the germline V gene (reference sequence). Germline trimming cut 0 bases from V and 3 bases from J; bases unmatched to any gene: 8. The CDR3 runs 16 residues. The CDR3 DNA is TGTGCCAGCAGTTTATCGGGATTGACAGGGAGCTACGAGCAGTACTTC. It translates to CASSLSGLTGSYEQYF.

This clonotype was counted once. This sequence joins TRBV4-1 and TRBJ1-2; possible D gene TRBD1, 5 bases. The V gene lost 0 bases and the J gene lost 9 bases, with 14 bases spanning the gap. Germline V gene sequence: CDR1 MGHRA, CDR2 YSYEKL. The CDR3 runs 14 residues. The CDR3 reads CASSQDSDIFSYTF. The CDR3 DNA sequence: TGCGCCAGCAGCCAAGATTCGGACATATTTAGCTACACCTTC.

The chain employs TRBV20-1 and TRBJ2-3; no clear D gene. CDR1 is DFQATT, CDR2 SNEGSKA, per germline (reference sequence). V was shortened by 7 bases and J by 0 bases, with 11 bases between the two germline ends. The CDR3 loop spans 13 amino acids. The CDR3 reads CSVYGTSTDTQYF. CDR3 nucleotide sequence: TGCAGTGTCTATGGTACTAGCACAGATACGCAGTATTTT.

The chain links TRBV14 to TRBJ2-3; D is unclear. CDR1 is SGHDN and CDR2 is FVKESK in the germline V gene. Trimming removed 1 base from V and 7 bases from J, with 9 bases in between. This CDR3 is 13 amino acids long. CDR3 in amino acids: CASSQVEAYTQYF. CDR3 nucleotide sequence: TGTGCCAGCAGCCAAGTGGAAGCTTATACGCAGTATTTT. Supplemented by reference TRBV14 and TRBJ2-3, the full variable domain reads EAGVTQFPSHSVIEKGQTVTLRCDPISGHDNLYWYRRVMGKEIKFLLHFVKESKQDESGMPNNRFLAERTGGTYSTLKVQPAELEDSGVYFCASSQVEAYTQYFGPGTRLTVL.

This clonotype was found a few times. The chain combines TRBV7-8 with TRBJ2-7; 9 nucleotides line up with TRBD1. The CDR3 is made up of 16 amino acids. Germline loops: CDR1 SGHVS, CDR2 FQNEAQ. V trimming: 9 bases; J trimming: 6 bases; junction bases outside the gene matches: 18. The CDR3 bases are TGTGCCAGTAGACCCCGCGTAGGGACAGGGCGGTTCGAGCAGTACTTC. As protein: CASRPRVGTGRFEQYF.

The chain employs TRBV7-8 and TRBJ1-1; TRBD1 aligns across 7 bases. The length of the CDR3 is 12 residues. CDR1 and CDR2 (germline): SGHVS, FQNEAQ. V was pared by 5 bases and J by 6 bases, with 3 bases of the junction left unmatched. The CDR3 region is CASSQTGSEAFF. The CDR3 nucleotides read TGTGCCAGCAGCCAGACAGGGTCTGAAGCTTTCTTT.

The chain is built from TRBV6-2 or TRBV6-3 and TRBJ2-7, with 14 bases fitting TRBD2. The CDR3 spans 16 residues. Germline CDR1 is MNHEY and CDR2 is SVGEGT. J was trimmed by 0 bases and V by 2 bases; bases with no gene match: 0. The CDR3, as DNA: TGTGCCAGCAGTTACGGGACTAGCGGGAGCTCCTACGAGCAGTACTTC. Residues: CASSYGTSGSSYEQYF.

The chain uses TRBV25-1 and TRBJ2-7, with D tentatively TRBD1 or TRBD2 (5 bases each). With 3 bases removed from V and 6 bases from J, the gap between germline ends came to 18 bases. Germline V gene sequence: CDR1 MGHDK, CDR2 SYGVNS. The CDR3 totals 15 residues. The CDR3 loop is CASSDPRDVPCEQYF. Here the CDR3 DNA reads TGTGCCAGCAGTGACCCCCGGGACGTTCCCTGCGAGCAGTACTTC.

The chain carries TRBV7-9 and TRBJ2-5; D could derive from TRBD1 or TRBD2 (5 bases each). The CDR3 spans 19 residues. V dropped 5 bases and J dropped 1 base, with 26 bases sitting between them. CDR1 is SEHNR and CDR2 is FQNEAQ in the germline V gene (reference sequence). CDR3 bases: TGTGCCAGCAGCCTGAATGAGTACCGGGACGGTCATCCCCAAGAGACCCAGTACTTC. Its protein product is CASSLNEYRDGHPQETQYF. The complete variable domain, with remaining parts taken from reference TRBV7-9 and TRBJ2-5, reads DTGVSQNPRHKITKRGQNVTFRCDPISEHNRLYWYRQTLGQGPEFLTYFQNEAQLEKSRLLSDRFSAERPKGSFSTLEIQRTEQGDSAMYLCASSLNEYRDGHPQETQYFGPGTRLLVL.

The rearrangement joins TRBV11-2 to TRBJ1-1, with a weak D call TRBD1 (5 bases). This CDR3 region has 17 residues. Between the trimmed V and J ends, which lost 1 base and 4 bases, there was a span of 19 bases. Per germline, CDR1 SGHAT and CDR2 FQNNGV. The CDR3 protein is CASSLVGRGRGGTEAFF. The CDR3 DNA sequence: TGTGCCAGCAGCTTAGTTGGGAGGGGAAGGGGTGGCACTGAAGCTTTCTTT.

The chain has TRBV12-3 or TRBV12-4 and TRBJ1-2; D possibly corresponds to TRBD1 (5 bases). The CDR3 contains 15 residues. Trimming took off 6 bases at V and 1 base at J, with 15 bases between the two ends. CDR3: CASRPGTEFNYGYTF. The CDR3 DNA reads as TGTGCCAGCAGGCCCGGGACGGAGTTTAACTATGGCTACACCTTC.

This chain links TRBV11-2 with TRBJ2-3; TRBD2 aligns across 9 bases. This CDR3 region has 15 residues. The germline gives CDR1 SGHAT, CDR2 FQNNGV. V lost 7 bases and J lost 4; bases outside the gene matches: 9. The chain's CDR3 is CASTPQRGASDTQYF. CDR3 nucleotides: TGTGCCAGCACCCCCCAGCGGGGGGCATCAGATACGCAGTATTTT.

The V and J genes are TRBV2 and TRBJ2-7, with D perhaps matching TRBD1 (6 bases). V was pared by 2 bases and J by 7 bases, with 15 bases between. Germline CDR1 and CDR2: SNHLY and FYNNEI. The CDR3 loop spans 14 amino acids. CDR3 nucleotide sequence: TGTGCCAGCAGTGAAACCCTACAGGGTCAAGAGCAGTACTTC. Translated, it gives CASSETLQGQEQYF.

V is TRBV3-1 and J is TRBJ2-7; unclear D gene. Germline CDR1 is LGHDT and CDR2 is YNNKEL (reference sequence). Trimming shortened V by 1 base and J by 2 bases, and 6 bases separated the two germline ends. This CDR3 region has 13 residues. CDR3: CASSQGAAYEQYF. In nucleotides, the CDR3 is TGTGCCAGCAGCCAAGGGGCAGCCTACGAGCAGTACTTC.

J is TRBJ2-3 and V is TRBV27; 8 bases agree with TRBD1. Germline loops: CDR1 MNHEY, CDR2 SMNVEV (reference sequence). The CDR3 runs 16 residues. V was pared by 0 bases and J by 3 bases, with 5 bases of the junction left unmatched. CDR3 in amino acids: CASSLSGQGRTDTQYF. CDR3 bases: TGTGCCAGCAGTTTATCTGGACAGGGACGGACAGATACGCAGTATTTT.

This sequence joins TRBV5-4 and TRBJ2-1; D is uncertain. The length of the CDR3 is 13 residues. The V gene's germline CDR1 is SGHNT and CDR2 YYREEE (reference sequence). The V and J ends lost 7 bases and 0 bases respectively, with 8 bases between them. The CDR3 spells CASGENSYNEQFF. The CDR3, as DNA: TGTGCCAGCGGGGAAAACTCCTACAATGAGCAGTTCTTC.

The V and J genes are TRBV27 and TRBJ2-7, with D tentatively TRBD2 (6 bases). This CDR3 comprises 15 residues. Germline V gives CDR1 MNHEY, CDR2 SMNVEV (reference sequence). V was clipped by 5 bases and J by 6 bases, with 20 bases between them. As DNA, the CDR3 is TGTGCCAGCAGTCTGCAACCCGGGACTTCAACCGAGCAGTACTTC. Its translation: CASSLQPGTSTEQYF.

The chain combines TRBV27 with TRBJ2-7; the match to TRBD1 covers 9 bases. The CDR3 consists of 14 residues. The J segment lost 6 bases and the V segment lost 2 bases, leaving 5 bases of the junction unmatched. The germline V gene has CDR1 MNHEY and CDR2 SMNVEV (reference sequence). CDR3 residues: CASSLGQGTGEQYF. CDR3 nucleotides: TGTGCCAGCAGTTTAGGACAGGGGACGGGCGAGCAGTACTTC.

This chain links TRBV3-1 with TRBJ1-5, with D hard to call. This CDR3 region has 13 residues. Germline values: CDR1 LGHDT, CDR2 YNNKEL (reference sequence). Trimming removed 6 bases from V and 0 bases from J, with 6 bases in between. This chain's CDR3 is CASRRSSNQPQHF. CDR3 nucleotide sequence: TGTGCCAGCAGACGCAGTAGCAATCAGCCCCAGCATTTT.